The 32 T cell receptor beta chains given below trace back to one sample, sequenced in a study of CD8 T cells in Susac syndrome. The authors reverse transcribed roughly 0.5 to 1 ug RNA with random hexamers. A single record per CDR3 protein comes from TCRdb applying MiXCR to the immunoSEQ multiplex PCR reads. Of fewer than 85,000 distinct CDR3 sequences in the sample, about 95% are singletons; the top ten hold under 0.5%. The specimen sequenced was CD8+ T cells from PBMCs. These receptors were obtained from a human donor with multiple sclerosis.

The chain has TRBV9 and TRBJ2-4; 7 nucleotides match TRBD1. The CDR3 runs 17 residues. Germline V lookup: CDR1 SGDLS, CDR2 YYNGEE. J was trimmed by 8 bases and V by 3 bases; bases with no gene match: 17. In DNA, the CDR3 is TGTGCCAGCAGCGAGACCCCTAACAGGGGACAAGAGGACATTCAGTACTTC. Protein: CASSETPNRGQEDIQYF. Full variable domain (missing parts from reference TRBV9 and TRBJ2-4): DSGVTQTPKHLITATGQRVTLRCSPRSGDLSVYWYQQSLDQGLQFLIQYYNGEERAKGNILERFSAQQFPDLHSELNLSSLELGDSALYFCASSETPNRGQEDIQYFGAGTRLSVL.

J is TRBJ2-3 and V is TRBV7-2, with 11 positions matching TRBD1. Unmatched junction bases numbered 11, after V lost 1 base and J lost 5 bases. Germline values: CDR1 SGHTA, CDR2 FQGNSA. The CDR3 extends over 18 amino acids. In nucleotides, the CDR3 is TGTGCCAGCAGCTTAGTGGGGTGGGACAGGGGGGATCGAGATACGCAGTATTTT. This encodes CASSLVGWDRGDRDTQYF.

V is TRBV24-1 and J is TRBJ2-1; tentatively, D is TRBD2 (5 bases). Per germline, CDR1 KGHDR and CDR2 SFDVKD. The CDR3 consists of 11 residues. With 7 bases removed from V and 7 bases from J, the gap between germline ends came to 7 bases. The CDR3 DNA follows: TGTGCCACCAGATGGGAGAATGAGCAGTTCTTC. Translating gives CATRWENEQFF.

J is TRBJ2-3 and V is TRBV7-3; no reliable D call. The CDR3 sequence is 12 residues long. The V gene's germline CDR1 is SGHTA and CDR2 FQGTGA. Between the trimmed V and J ends, which lost 3 bases and 4 bases, there was a span of 5 bases. In nucleotides, the CDR3 is TGTGCCAGCAGCTTGGATTCAGATACGCAGTATTTT. Encoded protein: CASSLDSDTQYF.

This chain links TRBV25-1 with TRBJ2-7; D not certain. From germline, CDR1 is MGHDK and CDR2 SYGVNS. V was cut by 7 bases and J by 2 bases, with 15 bases left in between. The CDR3 consists of 14 residues. The DNA for the CDR3 is TGTGCCAGCAAGCCCGTCCGAGGTCCCTACGAGCAGTACTTC. This sequence encodes CASKPVRGPYEQYF.

This rearrangement joins TRBV5-4 to TRBJ2-1; D unclear. This CDR3 contains 16 residues. The germline gives CDR1 SGHNT, CDR2 YYREEE (reference sequence). The germline V and J ends were trimmed by 5 bases and 1 base, with 16 bases remaining between them. CDR3: CASSPTGERSYNEQFF. CDR3 nucleotide sequence: TGTGCCAGCAGTCCTACCGGCGAGAGGTCCTACAATGAGCAGTTCTTC.

The chain uses TRBV10-3 and TRBJ1-2, with D perhaps matching TRBD1 (5 bases). V dropped 0 bases and J dropped 1 base, with 12 bases sitting between them. CDR1 ENHRY and CDR2 SYGVKD come from the germline V gene. The CDR3 has 16 amino acids. CDR3 DNA: TGTGCCATCAGTGAGTCGGCACGGGGGGATAACTATGGCTACACCTTC. Translated, it gives CAISESARGDNYGYTF.

V is TRBV13 and J is TRBJ1-2; TRBD1 is a possible D gene (5 bases). The CDR3 has 12 amino acids. CDR1 is PRHDT, CDR2 FYEKMQ, per germline (reference sequence). V lost 5 bases and J lost 7, with 11 bases in between. The CDR3 DNA is TGTGCCAGCAGCCTGCAGGGTGGTGGCTACACCTTC. This encodes CASSLQGGGYTF.

This clonotype came up once. The chain links TRBV13 to TRBJ2-7; D is possibly TRBD1 (6 bases). The CDR3 is 15 amino acids. Germline V gives CDR1 PRHDT, CDR2 FYEKMQ (reference sequence). V dropped 6 bases and J dropped 0 bases, with 15 bases sitting between them. The CDR3 nucleotides read TGTGCCAGCAGTTCTTCCGGACAGAGCTCCTACGAGCAGTACTTC. As protein: CASSSSGQSSYEQYF.

J is TRBJ1-2 and V is TRBV7-9; the D is unclear. Deletions cut 0 bases from V and 0 bases from J, with 11 bases between. CDR3 length: 16 amino acids. Germline CDR1 and CDR2: SEHNR and FQNEAQ (reference sequence). The CDR3 sequence is CASSLASREANYGYTF. The CDR3 region has the DNA TGTGCCAGCAGCTTAGCTTCTCGTGAGGCTAACTATGGCTACACCTTC. The full variable domain, in which reference TRBV7-9 and TRBJ1-2 provide the parts outside the CDR3, is DTGVSQNPRHKITKRGQNVTFRCDPISEHNRLYWYRQTLGQGPEFLTYFQNEAQLEKSRLLSDRFSAERPKGSFSTLEIQRTEQGDSAMYLCASSLASREANYGYTFGSGTRLTVV.

The rearrangement joins TRBV5-1 to TRBJ2-7; possibly TRBD1 for D (6 bases). V lost 0 bases and J lost 2, with 12 bases in between. This CDR3 is built from 15 residues. Looked up from germline, CDR1 is SGHRS and CDR2 is YFSETQ. CDR3 loop: CASSLVGTNPYEQYF. The CDR3 nucleotides read TGCGCCAGCAGCTTGGTCGGGACAAATCCCTACGAGCAGTACTTC.

The chain links TRBV19 to TRBJ2-1; 10 bases align to TRBD2. V dropped 5 bases and J dropped 1; count of bases not matched to a gene: 2. The CDR3 covers 15 residues. Germline V gene lookup returns CDR1 LNHDA and CDR2 SQIVND (reference sequence). CDR3 in amino acids: CASSLAGASYNEQFF. CDR3 in DNA: TGTGCCAGTAGTCTAGCGGGGGCGTCCTACAATGAGCAGTTCTTC.

The chain couples TRBV4-2 to TRBJ2-3, with D perhaps given as TRBD1 or TRBD2 (5 bases each). With 0 bases removed from V and 6 bases from J, the gap between germline ends came to 7 bases. Germline V lookup: CDR1 LGHNA, CDR2 YNFKEQ. CDR3 length: 13 amino acids. The CDR3: CASSQEEGDTQYF. CDR3 bases: TGTGCCAGCAGCCAAGAAGAGGGGGATACGCAGTATTTT.

The rearrangement joins TRBV9 to TRBJ2-1; 7 bases align to TRBD1. This CDR3 comprises 14 residues. Trimming cost V 4 bases and J 4 bases; bases outside gene matches: 5. CDR1 SGDLS and CDR2 YYNGEE come from the germline V gene. The CDR3 DNA reads as TGTGCCAGCAGCTCAGGGACAGTATACAATGAGCAGTTCTTC. Protein: CASSSGTVYNEQFF.

The V gene is TRBV20-1, the J gene TRBJ2-6; 11 bases are shared with TRBD1. V lost 6 bases and J lost 2; bases outside the gene matches: 6. This CDR3 has 16 residues. Per the germline V gene, CDR1 is DFQATT and CDR2 is SNEGSKA (reference sequence). The CDR3 loop reads CSARTGGKPGANVLTF. The CDR3 DNA reads as TGCAGTGCCCGGACAGGGGGCAAGCCTGGGGCCAACGTCCTGACTTTC.

The chain couples TRBV12-3 or TRBV12-4 to TRBJ1-5; D uncertain. The CDR3 length is 15 residues. Trimming removed 1 base from V and 4 bases from J, with 11 bases in between. CDR3 protein: CASSLVMAENQPQHF. The CDR3 DNA is TGTGCCAGCAGTTTAGTGATGGCGGAAAATCAGCCCCAGCATTTT.

The V and J genes are TRBV4-3 and TRBJ1-2; tentatively, D is TRBD1 (6 bases). The germline V and J ends were trimmed by 0 bases and 2 bases, with 16 bases remaining between them. CDR1 is LGHNA, CDR2 YSLEER, per germline. The CDR3 covers 17 residues. In nucleotides, the CDR3 is TGCGCCAGCAGCCAAGATCGGTGGTTGGACAGAAACTATGGCTACACCTTC. This encodes CASSQDRWLDRNYGYTF.

The chain combines TRBV12-5 with TRBJ1-1; D gene uncertain. This CDR3 region has 11 residues. The germline V gene has CDR1 LGHNT and CDR2 FRNRAP. Deletions cut 3 bases from V and 5 bases from J, with 4 bases between. CDR3 nucleotide sequence: TGTGCTAGTGGTTTTATAACTGAAGCTTTCTTT. This translates into CASGFITEAFF.

This rearrangement joins TRBV5-1 to TRBJ1-1, with 12 bases identical to TRBD1. Germline CDR1 is SGHRS and CDR2 is YFSETQ. The CDR3 extends over 18 amino acids. With V trimmed by 4 bases and J by 11 bases, 21 bases remained unmatched. The CDR3 DNA is TGCGCCAGCAGCCCTACCACCGAGGTAGTTCGGGACAGGGGGCCTGCTTTCTTT. This gives the protein CASSPTTEVVRDRGPAFF.

The chain is built from TRBV5-1 and TRBJ1-5; D is undetermined. V dropped 0 bases and J dropped 4 bases, with 8 bases sitting between them. Germline CDR1 reads SGHRS; CDR2 reads YFSETQ. The CDR3 consists of 14 residues. The DNA for the CDR3 is TGCGCCAGCAGCTTGGTGGCAGGTAATCAGCCCCAGCATTTT. It yields the protein CASSLVAGNQPQHF. Complete variable domain (other parts from reference TRBV5-1 and TRBJ1-5): KAGVTQTPRYLIKTRGQQVTLSCSPISGHRSVSWYQQTPGQGLQFLFEYFSETQRNKGNFPGRFSGRQFSNSRSEMNVSTLELGDSALYLCASSLVAGNQPQHFGDGTRLSIL.

The CDR3, as DNA: TGTGCCAGCAGTTCCCCGGGCAGCGACGAGCAGTACTTC. The encoded protein is CASSSPGSDEQYF. The chain links TRBV12-3 or TRBV12-4 to TRBJ2-7; D remains unclear. V was shortened by 4 bases and J by 5 bases, with 12 bases between the two germline ends. The CDR3 totals 13 residues.

The rearrangement uses TRBV6-2 or TRBV6-3 and TRBJ1-4; D remains ambiguous. V lost 4 bases, J lost 4 bases, and 13 bases lay in between. Germline loops: CDR1 MNHEY, CDR2 SVGEGT. The CDR3 sequence is 15 residues long. CDR3 nucleotides: TGTGCCAGCAGTTTCCTCCAAAAGGATAATGAAAAACTGTTTTTT. This translates into CASSFLQKDNEKLFF.

This rearrangement joins TRBV30 to TRBJ1-3; TRBD1 matches 8 bases. Germline V gives CDR1 GTSNPN, CDR2 SVGIG (reference sequence). The CDR3 consists of 14 residues. Trimming removed 4 bases from V and 3 bases from J; junction bases left unmatched: 5. The CDR3 DNA follows: TGTGCCTGGACCACAGGGGGAGATGGAAACACCATATATTTT. It specifies CAWTTGGDGNTIYF.

This clonotype was detected once. The J gene is TRBJ1-3, the V gene TRBV5-1; no reliable D call. Germline V gene data show CDR1 as SGHRS and CDR2 as YFSETQ. The CDR3 consists of 16 residues. Trimming removed 5 bases at V and 0 bases at J, with 15 bases between. Here the CDR3 reads CASSFGLQSSGNTIYF. CDR3 bases: TGCGCCAGCAGTTTTGGTCTGCAGAGCTCTGGAAACACCATATATTTT.

The chain links TRBV30 to TRBJ2-7, with TRBD2 matching 8 bases. This CDR3 contains 13 residues. V dropped 2 bases and J dropped 2; count of bases not matched to a gene: 2. Germline loops: CDR1 GTSNPN, CDR2 SVGIG (reference sequence). For the CDR3, the DNA is TGTGCCTGGAGTCCGGGGGGGACCTACGAGCAGTACTTC. Amino acid sequence: CAWSPGGTYEQYF.

CDR3 amino acids: CASSFGGDNEQFF. CDR3 nucleotide sequence: TGTGCCAGCAGCTTCGGAGGAGACAATGAGCAGTTCTTC. This sequence joins TRBV5-6 and TRBJ2-1; D is perhaps TRBD2 (5 bases). The CDR3 is 13 amino acids. V lost 2 bases and J 5 bases, leaving 8 bases between the germline ends. Germline assignment: CDR1 SGHDT and CDR2 YYEEEE.

This chain links TRBV2 with TRBJ2-1; no firm D call. Trimming shortened V by 3 bases and J by 3 bases, and 12 bases separated the two germline ends. Germline V gene lookup returns CDR1 SNHLY and CDR2 FYNNEI. The CDR3 has 15 amino acids. The CDR3 nucleotides read TGTGCCAGCAGTGAGGTTCGCCAGAACTACAATGAGCAGTTCTTC. It encodes CASSEVRQNYNEQFF.

The sample holds a few counts of this clonotype. The rearrangement joins TRBV29-1 to TRBJ2-7; D is possibly TRBD2 (6 bases). Germline values: CDR1 SQVTM, CDR2 ANQGSEA. The CDR3 consists of 13 residues. V was shortened by 6 bases and J by 0 bases, with 12 bases between the two germline ends. The CDR3 sequence: CSVGRDFSYEQYF. CDR3 DNA sequence: TGCAGCGTCGGCAGGGACTTCTCCTACGAGCAGTACTTC.

This chain links TRBV14 with TRBJ2-3; no clear D gene. V lost 5 bases to trimming and J lost 0 bases, with 12 bases between them. The CDR3 covers 15 residues. Germline V gene lookup returns CDR1 SGHDN and CDR2 FVKESK. DNA of the CDR3: TGTGCCAGCAGCTCCCGGACCTCTAGCACAGATACGCAGTATTTT. As protein: CASSSRTSSTDTQYF.

The J gene is TRBJ2-3, the V gene TRBV4-1, with 9 positions matching TRBD2. V shed 0 bases and J 1 base; nucleotides not matched to a gene: 5. Germline CDR1 and CDR2: MGHRA and YSYEKL. This CDR3 is 17 amino acids long. CDR3 region: CASSQERAGGRTDTQYF. DNA of the CDR3: TGCGCCAGCAGCCAAGAAAGAGCGGGGGGCCGCACAGATACGCAGTATTTT.

This CDR3 is CASSTGAFDTQYF. The CDR3 region has the DNA TGTGCCAGCAGCACCGGTGCGTTTGATACGCAGTATTTT. V usage is TRBV6-5 and J usage is TRBJ2-3; D is unresolved. V was pared by 6 bases and J by 6 bases, with 13 bases between. This CDR3 contains 13 residues. In germline, CDR1 is MNHEY, CDR2 SVGAGI.

This clonotype was seen just once. J is TRBJ2-2 and V is TRBV7-6; D gene unclear. V was pared by 1 base and J by 3 bases, with 6 bases between. Germline CDR1 SGHVS, CDR2 FNYEAQ. This CDR3 is built from 14 residues. For the CDR3, the DNA is TGTGCCAGCAGCTTAGAGTCCTACACCGGGGAGCTGTTTTTT. Translation: CASSLESYTGELFF.